The next 18 T cell receptor beta chains were all read from a single sample in a study of monozygotic twins with inflammatory bowel disease. TCRdb reprocessed the 5' RACE reads, keeping one entry per CDR3 protein, no DNA. The listing records roughly 100,000 distinct CDR3 sequences. Specimen: blood. Receptors originate from a human donor with ulcerative colitis or Crohn's disease, or a healthy co-twin of an affected twin (not recorded which).

The chain uses TRBV27 and TRBJ2-2. This CDR3 is built from 14 residues. Per the germline V gene, CDR1 is MNHEY and CDR2 is SMNVEV (reference sequence). CDR3: CASSLYRNTGELFF.

The chain employs TRBV20-1 and TRBJ2-3. This CDR3 has 15 amino acids. Germline V gene sequence: CDR1 DFQATT, CDR2 SNEGSKA (reference sequence). The CDR3 reads CSARDVNGDTDTQYF.

The chain links TRBV20-1 to TRBJ2-1; with no DNA, the TCRdb D assignment of TRBD1 cannot be verified. Germline values: CDR1 DFQATT, CDR2 SNEGSKA (reference sequence). The CDR3 totals 15 residues. CDR3 amino acids: CSASHSAPRYNEQFF.

CDR3: CASSQAGSNSPLHF. V and J are TRBV7-2 and TRBJ1-6. Germline CDR1 is SGHTA and CDR2 is FQGNSA. CDR3 size: 14 residues.

The chain recombines TRBV19 with TRBJ2-1; as DNA is missing, the TRBD2 call by TCRdb cannot be tested. The CDR3 contains 16 residues. The germline gives CDR1 LNHDA, CDR2 SQIVND (reference sequence). The CDR3 sequence: CASRFEISGPYNEQFF.

V usage is TRBV20-1 and J usage is TRBJ2-2. The CDR3 consists of 15 residues. Germline V gene sequence: CDR1 DFQATT, CDR2 SNEGSKA (reference sequence). CDR3 sequence reads: CSAREEDPNTGELFF.

J is TRBJ2-1 and V is TRBV12-3 or TRBV12-4; the D gene TCRdb calls, TRBD2, cannot be checked with no DNA. The CDR3 extends over 17 amino acids. CDR3 protein: CASSFSSGGTMFNEQFF.

The rearrangement uses TRBV6-1 and TRBJ1-2; the D call from TCRdb, TRBD1, cannot be confirmed without DNA. This CDR3 region has 16 residues. CDR1 and CDR2 (germline): MNHNS, SASEGT. The CDR3 spells CASSPQRQGGSYGYTF.

The chain employs TRBV20-1 and TRBJ2-7; TCRdb outputs TRBD2, but without DNA this stays unchecked. Looked up from germline, CDR1 is DFQATT and CDR2 is SNEGSKA (reference sequence). This CDR3 region has 15 residues. CDR3: CSATRVGGFSYEQYF.

The V and J genes are TRBV7-9 and TRBJ2-7; absent DNA, TCRdb's TRBD1 call cannot be checked. Per germline, CDR1 SEHNR and CDR2 FQNEAQ (reference sequence). This CDR3 contains 15 residues. The CDR3 region is CASSSGALQGYEQYF.

This CDR3 is CASSLKPRLVGPETQYF. The chain is built from TRBV7-2 and TRBJ2-5; TCRdb's assignment of TRBD2 cannot be checked, as there is no DNA. CDR3 length equals 17 residues. The germline gives CDR1 SGHTA, CDR2 FQGNSA.

The chain recombines TRBV5-1 with TRBJ2-3; TCRdb picks TRBD2, but there is no DNA to check that call. There are 15 residues in the CDR3. Germline CDR1 SGHRS, CDR2 YFSETQ. CDR3 loop: CASKLGRGSTDTQYF.

The genes are TRBV5-1 and TRBJ2-5; the TCRdb D gene call, TRBD2, has no DNA to confirm it. This CDR3 spans 17 amino acids. The germline gives CDR1 SGHRS, CDR2 YFSETQ. The CDR3: CASNSGLAGGPSETQYF.

The chain has TRBV9 and TRBJ2-6; absent DNA, TCRdb's TRBD1 call cannot be checked. Germline CDR1 SGDLS, CDR2 YYNGEE. The CDR3 length is 15 residues. CDR3 protein: CASSVDPGGANVLTF.

The chain employs TRBV6-6 and TRBJ1-6. Germline CDR1 reads MNHNY; CDR2 reads SVGAGI (reference sequence). The CDR3 totals 13 residues. Here the CDR3 reads CASGGGVGSPLHF.

The V gene is TRBV18, the J gene TRBJ1-5. The CDR3 contains 15 residues. Germline assignment: CDR1 KGHSH and CDR2 LQKENI. The CDR3 is CASSPPDRWDQPQHF. Using reference TRBV18 and TRBJ1-5 for the parts outside the CDR3, the full variable domain is NAGVMQNPRHLVRRRGQEARLRCSPMKGHSHVYWYRQLPEEGLKFMVYLQKENIIDESGMPKERFSAEFPKEGPSILRIQQVVRGDSAAYFCASSPPDRWDQPQHFGDGTRLSIL.

The chain is built from TRBV4-3 and TRBJ2-1; without DNA, the TCRdb call of TRBD1 cannot be checked. CDR3 length equals 15 residues. Germline CDR1 and CDR2: LGHNA and YSLEER. CDR3: CASSQERGTYNEQFF.

This chain uses TRBV5-4 with TRBJ2-7; the D call from TCRdb, TRBD2, cannot be confirmed without DNA. In germline, CDR1 is SGHNT, CDR2 YYREEE (reference sequence). The CDR3 spans 17 residues. The CDR3 reads CASSPIGTGDSVYEQYF.